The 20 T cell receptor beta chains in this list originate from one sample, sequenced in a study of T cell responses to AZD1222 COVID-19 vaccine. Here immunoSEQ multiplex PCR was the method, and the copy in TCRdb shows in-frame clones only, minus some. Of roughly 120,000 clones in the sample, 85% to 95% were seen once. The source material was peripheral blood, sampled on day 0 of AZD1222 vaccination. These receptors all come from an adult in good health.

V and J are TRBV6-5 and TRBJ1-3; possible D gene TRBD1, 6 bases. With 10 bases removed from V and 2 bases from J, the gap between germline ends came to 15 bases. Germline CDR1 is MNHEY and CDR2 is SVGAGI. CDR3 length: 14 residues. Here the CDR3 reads CATRPTGTGNTIYF. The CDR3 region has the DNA TGTGCCACTAGACCTACAGGGACTGGAAACACCATATATTTT.

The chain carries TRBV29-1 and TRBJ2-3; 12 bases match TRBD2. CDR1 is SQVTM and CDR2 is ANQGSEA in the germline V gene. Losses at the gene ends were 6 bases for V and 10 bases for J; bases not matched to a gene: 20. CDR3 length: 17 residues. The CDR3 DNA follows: TGCAGCGTAACAGGGGAAGGGGCTAGCGGGAGGGCGAGTGCGCAGTATTTT. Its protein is CSVTGEGASGRASAQYF.

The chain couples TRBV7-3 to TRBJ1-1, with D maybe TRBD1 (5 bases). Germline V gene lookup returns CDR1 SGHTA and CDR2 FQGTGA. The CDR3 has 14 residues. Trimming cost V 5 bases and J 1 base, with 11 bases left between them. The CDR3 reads CASSTSGGNTEAFF. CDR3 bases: TGTGCCAGCAGCACAAGCGGGGGGAACACTGAAGCTTTCTTT.

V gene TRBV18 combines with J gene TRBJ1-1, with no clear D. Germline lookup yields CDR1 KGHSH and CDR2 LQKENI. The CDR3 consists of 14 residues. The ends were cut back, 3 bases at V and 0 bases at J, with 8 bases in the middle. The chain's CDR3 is CASSPDRLNTEAFF. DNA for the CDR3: TGTGCCAGCTCACCCGACCGACTGAACACTGAAGCTTTCTTT.

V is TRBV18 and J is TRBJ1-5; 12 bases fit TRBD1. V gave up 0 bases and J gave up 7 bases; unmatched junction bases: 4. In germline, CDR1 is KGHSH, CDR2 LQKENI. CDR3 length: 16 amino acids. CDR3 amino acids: CASSPPGTGGLQPQHF. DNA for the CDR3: TGTGCCAGCTCACCACCGGGGACAGGGGGCCTCCAGCCCCAGCATTTT.

The CDR3 coding sequence is TGTGCCACCCTGACAGAAAACTACGAGCAGTACTTC. It translates to CATLTENYEQYF. The chain recombines TRBV10-3 with TRBJ2-7; D might be TRBD1 (5 bases). The CDR3 has 12 residues. Trimming took 10 bases from V and 3 from J, leaving 13 bases between them. The germline CDR1 and CDR2 sequences are ENHRY and SYGVKD.

CDR3 bases: TGTGCCAGCAGTTTAGTTGGTGGTTACGAGCAGTACTTC. As protein: CASSLVGGYEQYF. The chain combines TRBV27 with TRBJ2-7; D gene unclear. The V and J ends lost 2 bases and 4 bases respectively, with 9 bases between them. CDR1 is MNHEY and CDR2 is SMNVEV in the germline V gene (reference sequence). CDR3 length: 13 residues.

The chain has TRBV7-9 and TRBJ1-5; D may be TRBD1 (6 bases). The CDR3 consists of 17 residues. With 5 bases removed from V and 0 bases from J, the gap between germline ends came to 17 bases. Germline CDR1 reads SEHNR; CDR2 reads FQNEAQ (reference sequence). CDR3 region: CASSRNYGTNSNQPQHF. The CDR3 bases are TGTGCCAGCAGCCGGAATTACGGGACAAATAGCAATCAGCCCCAGCATTTT.

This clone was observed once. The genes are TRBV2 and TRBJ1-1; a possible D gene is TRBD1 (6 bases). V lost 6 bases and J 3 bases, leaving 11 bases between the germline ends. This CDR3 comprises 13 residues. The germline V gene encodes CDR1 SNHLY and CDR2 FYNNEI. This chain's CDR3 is CASSLSGDTEAFF. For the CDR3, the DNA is TGTGCCAGCAGCCTCTCAGGGGACACTGAAGCTTTCTTT.

CDR3 coding DNA: TGTGCCAGCAGCTCACGAGGGACTAGCGGGAGGTACTACGAGCAGTACTTC. As protein: CASSSRGTSGRYYEQYF. The rearrangement uses TRBV7-9 and TRBJ2-7; 15 nucleotides align to TRBD2. The CDR3 sequence is 17 residues long. V was pared by 4 bases and J by 3 bases, with 7 bases of the junction left unmatched. In germline, CDR1 is SEHNR, CDR2 FQNEAQ (reference sequence).

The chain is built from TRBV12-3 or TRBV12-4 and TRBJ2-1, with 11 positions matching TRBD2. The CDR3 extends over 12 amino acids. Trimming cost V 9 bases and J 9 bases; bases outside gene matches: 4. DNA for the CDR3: TGTGCCAGTCCCCTAGCGGGAGGTGAGCAGTTCTTC. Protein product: CASPLAGGEQFF.

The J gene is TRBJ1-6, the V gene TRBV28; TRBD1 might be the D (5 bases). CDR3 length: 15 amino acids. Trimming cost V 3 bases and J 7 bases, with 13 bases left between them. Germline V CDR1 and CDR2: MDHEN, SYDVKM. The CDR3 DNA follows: TGTGCCAGCAGTTTGGGCATCGGGGGGAATTCACCCCTCCACTTT. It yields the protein CASSLGIGGNSPLHF.

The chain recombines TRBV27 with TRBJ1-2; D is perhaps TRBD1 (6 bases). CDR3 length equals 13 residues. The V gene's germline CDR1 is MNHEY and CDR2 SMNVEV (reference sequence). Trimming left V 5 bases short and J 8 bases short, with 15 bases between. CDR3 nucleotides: TGTGCCAGCAGTCCGGGACACACGGGAGGCTACACCTTC. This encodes CASSPGHTGGYTF.

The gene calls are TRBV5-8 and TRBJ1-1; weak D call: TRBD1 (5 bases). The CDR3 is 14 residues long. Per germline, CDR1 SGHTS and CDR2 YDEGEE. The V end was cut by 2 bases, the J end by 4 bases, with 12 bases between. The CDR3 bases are TGTGCCAGCAGCTTAAGGGGTTTAGGCACTGAAGCTTTCTTT. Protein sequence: CASSLRGLGTEAFF.

In DNA, the CDR3 is TGTGCCAGCAGCCAAGATGAGTCTAGGGACATTCAGTACTTC. It yields the protein CASSQDESRDIQYF. The chain combines TRBV3-1 (or the pseudogene TRBV3-2) with TRBJ2-4; D is undetermined. The CDR3 has 14 amino acids. Trimming removed 0 bases from V and 8 bases from J, with 11 bases in between. CDR1 LGHDT and CDR2 YNNKEL come from the germline V gene (reference sequence).

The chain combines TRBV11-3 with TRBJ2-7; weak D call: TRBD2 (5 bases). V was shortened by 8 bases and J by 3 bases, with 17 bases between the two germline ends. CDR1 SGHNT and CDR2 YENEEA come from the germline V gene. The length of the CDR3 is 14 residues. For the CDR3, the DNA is TGTGCCAGCTCTCGGTCGGTACTAGACTACGAGCAGTACTTC. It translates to CASSRSVLDYEQYF.

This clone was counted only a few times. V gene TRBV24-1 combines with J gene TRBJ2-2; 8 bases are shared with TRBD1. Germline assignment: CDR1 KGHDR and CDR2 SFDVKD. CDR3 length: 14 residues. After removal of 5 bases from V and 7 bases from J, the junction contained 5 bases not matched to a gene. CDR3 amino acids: CATSVDREIGELFF. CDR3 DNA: TGTGCCACCAGTGTGGACAGGGAGATCGGGGAGCTGTTTTTT.

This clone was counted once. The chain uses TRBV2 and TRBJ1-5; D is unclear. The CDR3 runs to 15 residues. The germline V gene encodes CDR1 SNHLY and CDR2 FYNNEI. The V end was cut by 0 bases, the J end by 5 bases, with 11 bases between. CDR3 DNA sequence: TGTGCCAGCAGTGAAGCAGGCTTGCCTGATCAGCCCCAGCATTTT. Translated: CASSEAGLPDQPQHF.

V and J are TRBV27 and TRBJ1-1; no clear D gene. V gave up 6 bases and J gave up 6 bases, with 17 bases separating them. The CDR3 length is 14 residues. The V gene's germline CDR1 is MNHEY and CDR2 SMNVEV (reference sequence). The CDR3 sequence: CASSYTISGAEAFF. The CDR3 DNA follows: TGTGCCAGCAGCTACACGATCAGTGGTGCTGAAGCTTTCTTT.

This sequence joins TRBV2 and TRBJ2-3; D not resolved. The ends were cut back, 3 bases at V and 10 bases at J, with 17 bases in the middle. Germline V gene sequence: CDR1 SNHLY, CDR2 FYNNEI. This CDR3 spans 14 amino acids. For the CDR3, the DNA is TGTGCCAGCAGTGAGGCCCTAGTTAGTTTATCGCAGTATTTT. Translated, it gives CASSEALVSLSQYF. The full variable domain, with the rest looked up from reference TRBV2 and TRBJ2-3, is EPEVTQTPSHQVTQMGQEVILRCVPISNHLYFYWYRQILGQKVEFLVSFYNNEISEKSEIFDDQFSVERPDGSNFTLKIRSTKLEDSAMYFCASSEALVSLSQYFGPGTRLTVL.